The 20 T cell receptor beta chains in this list originate from one sample, sequenced in a study of blood T cell repertoires in COVID-19. The repertoire was sequenced with immunoSEQ multiplex PCR; TCRdb's copy has only in-frame clones and lacks some. The top ten hold roughly 11% of the sample, which has 70,000 or so clones, roughly 84% seen once. Sample: peripheral blood. Receptors were obtained from a woman aged 18-30 years with acute or convalescent COVID-19.

The rearrangement links TRBV28 to TRBJ2-7, with a possible D match to TRBD1 (6 bases). The V gene's germline CDR1 is MDHEN and CDR2 SYDVKM. The CDR3 is 15 residues long. V lost 6 bases, J lost 1 base, and 16 bases lay in between. CDR3 in DNA: TGTGCCAGCAGCAACCGGACAGTTTTATCCTACGAGCAGTACTTC. Its protein is CASSNRTVLSYEQYF. Drawing the rest from reference TRBV28 and TRBJ2-7, the complete variable domain is DVKVTQSSRYLVKRTGEKVFLECVQDMDHENMFWYRQDPGLGLRLIYFSYDVKMKEKGDIPEGYSVSREKKERFSLILESASTNQTSMYLCASSNRTVLSYEQYFGPGTRLTVT.

V gene TRBV6-6 combines with J gene TRBJ1-1; no firm D call. CDR3 length: 11 amino acids. Germline V gene sequence: CDR1 MNHNY, CDR2 SVGAGI (reference sequence). V shed 7 bases and J shed 4 bases, with 7 bases lying between them. The CDR3 is CASNTRTEAFF. The CDR3 DNA reads TGTGCCAGCAATACTCGCACTGAAGCTTTCTTT.

This clone was seen just once. This chain connects TRBV7-9 to TRBJ1-2, with 9 bases that match TRBD1. CDR1 and CDR2 from the germline V gene are SEHNR and FQNEAQ (reference sequence). The CDR3 totals 13 residues. V gave up 5 bases and J gave up 6 bases; unmatched junction bases: 4. CDR3 sequence (DNA): TGTGCCAGCAGCCCACAGGGGGCCCATGGCTACACCTTC. It specifies CASSPQGAHGYTF.

This clone was counted a few times. The CDR3 loop is CASSLAGGLYNEQFF. CDR3 bases: TGTGCCAGCAGTTTGGCGGGGGGCCTGTACAATGAGCAGTTCTTC. V gene TRBV28 combines with J gene TRBJ2-1; TRBD2 aligns across 8 bases. The CDR3 loop spans 15 amino acids. J gave up 4 bases and V 3 bases, and 5 bases lay outside the gene matches. The germline V gene encodes CDR1 MDHEN and CDR2 SYDVKM. The complete variable domain, with remaining parts taken from reference TRBV28 and TRBJ2-1, reads DVKVTQSSRYLVKRTGEKVFLECVQDMDHENMFWYRQDPGLGLRLIYFSYDVKMKEKGDIPEGYSVSREKKERFSLILESASTNQTSMYLCASSLAGGLYNEQFFGPGTRLTVL.

The J gene is TRBJ2-7, the V gene TRBV7-2; 11 bases map to TRBD1. This CDR3 has 14 amino acids. The V gene's germline CDR1 is SGHTA and CDR2 FQGNSA. Losses at the gene ends were 3 bases for V and 5 bases for J; bases not matched to a gene: 3. The chain's CDR3 is CASSFRTGGHEQYF. The CDR3 DNA follows: TGTGCCAGCAGCTTTAGGACAGGGGGCCACGAGCAGTACTTC.

This rearrangement joins TRBV18 to TRBJ1-6, with D perhaps matching TRBD1 (6 bases). The germline CDR1 and CDR2 sequences are KGHSH and LQKENI. V was trimmed by 3 bases and J by 10 bases, leaving 19 bases between them. The length of the CDR3 is 16 residues. CDR3 sequence reads: CASSPGRAQGRSPLHF. The CDR3 DNA follows: TGTGCCAGCTCACCCGGGCGAGCACAGGGTCGGTCACCCCTCCACTTT.

This chain uses TRBV12-3 or TRBV12-4 with TRBJ2-2; 7 nucleotides align to TRBD1. The CDR3 totals 13 residues. The V gene end was trimmed by 6 bases and the J gene end by 6 bases; junction bases not matched to a gene: 4. The CDR3 spells CASRAQGPGELFF. CDR3 coding DNA: TGTGCCAGCAGGGCACAGGGGCCCGGGGAGCTGTTTTTT.

This rearrangement joins TRBV29-1 to TRBJ2-6; D remains ambiguous. This CDR3 is built from 16 residues. CDR1 is SQVTM and CDR2 is ANQGSEA in the germline V gene. Trimming cost V 6 bases and J 0 bases, with 15 bases left between them. The CDR3, as DNA: TGCAGCGTACAGACGGATGTGGACTCTGGGGCCAACGTCCTGACTTTC. Protein: CSVQTDVDSGANVLTF.

The chain recombines TRBV9 with TRBJ2-3; D is unclear. V gave up 1 base and J gave up 4 bases, with 7 bases separating them. The CDR3 has 13 residues. Germline V lookup: CDR1 SGDLS, CDR2 YYNGEE. CDR3 loop: CASSVMSSDTQYF. The CDR3 DNA reads TGTGCCAGCAGCGTAATGAGTTCAGATACGCAGTATTTT.

The genes are TRBV7-8 and TRBJ1-6; no definite D call. Trimming pared 0 bases from V and 0 bases from J, leaving 9 bases between. Germline CDR1 is SGHVS and CDR2 is FQNEAQ. CDR3 length: 17 residues. CDR3 in DNA: TGTGCCAGCAGCTTAGCGTGGGAGAGCTCCTATAATTCACCCCTCCACTTT. Protein sequence: CASSLAWESSYNSPLHF.

V gene TRBV12-3 or TRBV12-4 combines with J gene TRBJ2-1; D unresolved. The CDR3 is 12 amino acids. The DNA of the CDR3 is TGTGCTATCGGTTTCTCCTACAATGAGCAGTTCTTC. It specifies CAIGFSYNEQFF.

The rearrangement joins TRBV18 to TRBJ1-1; 7 nucleotides align to TRBD1. Looked up from germline, CDR1 is KGHSH and CDR2 is LQKENI. CDR3 size: 14 residues. V trimming: 1 base; J trimming: 1 base; junction bases outside the gene matches: 0. The CDR3 coding sequence is TGTGCCAGCTCACCACAGGGGGCGAACACTGAAGCTTTCTTT. This translates into CASSPQGANTEAFF.

The chain links TRBV3-1 (or the pseudogene TRBV3-2) to TRBJ2-3; TRBD2 matches at 13 bases. The CDR3 length is 20 residues. Per the germline V gene, CDR1 is LGHDT and CDR2 is YNNKEL (reference sequence). With V trimmed by 4 bases and J by 2 bases, 15 bases remained unmatched. The chain's CDR3 is CASSLGTSGNNPLITDTQYF. As DNA, the CDR3 is TGTGCCAGCAGCCTGGGGACTAGCGGGAACAACCCCCTAATCACAGATACGCAGTATTTT.

This rearrangement joins TRBV5-6 to TRBJ1-4; D remains unclear. Trimming left V 4 bases short and J 0 bases short, with 13 bases between. CDR3 size: 16 residues. CDR1 is SGHDT, CDR2 YYEEEE, per germline. CDR3 DNA: TGTGCCAGCAGCCCAAAAACGGGATCAACTAATGAAAAACTGTTTTTT. Protein sequence: CASSPKTGSTNEKLFF.

The rearrangement uses TRBV6-1 and TRBJ2-5; TRBD1 matches 7 bases. Germline loops: CDR1 MNHNS, CDR2 SASEGT. The V segment lost 1 base and the J segment 0 bases; nucleotides outside the gene matches: 8. The CDR3 extends over 17 amino acids. The CDR3 DNA reads TGTGCCAGCAGTGAAGGATCGAACAGGGGATACCAAGAGACCCAGTACTTC. As protein: CASSEGSNRGYQETQYF.

The rearrangement uses TRBV6-1 and TRBJ1-1; D gene unclear. V lost 2 bases and J 6 bases, leaving 13 bases between the germline ends. The CDR3 has 14 residues. The germline V gene has CDR1 MNHNS and CDR2 SASEGT. CDR3 sequence reads: CASSETSDRSEAFF. The CDR3 nucleotides read TGTGCCAGCAGTGAAACTAGCGACCGTTCTGAAGCTTTCTTT.

The V and J genes are TRBV6-5 and TRBJ2-7; D call uncertain. The germline V gene encodes CDR1 MNHEY and CDR2 SVGAGI. CDR3 size: 16 residues. V lost 2 bases and J lost 0, with 14 bases in between. The CDR3 region is CASSYGGTGFSYEQYF. CDR3 DNA sequence: TGTGCCAGCAGTTACGGCGGTACTGGATTCTCCTACGAGCAGTACTTC.

This chain connects TRBV5-5 to TRBJ1-4, with 7 bases lining up with TRBD1. The CDR3 spans 15 residues. Germline trimming cut 4 bases from V and 3 bases from J; bases unmatched to any gene: 6. Germline V gives CDR1 SGHKS, CDR2 YYEKEE (reference sequence). This CDR3 reads CASSPGGSANEKLFF. Here the CDR3 DNA reads TGTGCCAGCAGCCCAGGGGGGTCGGCTAATGAAAAACTGTTTTTT.

J is TRBJ1-3 and V is TRBV18, with TRBD1 matching over 9 bases. V shed 3 bases and J 4 bases; nucleotides not matched to a gene: 7. From germline, CDR1 is KGHSH and CDR2 LQKENI. The CDR3 length is 16 residues. For the CDR3, the DNA is TGTGCCAGCTCACCGCGAGGACAGGGGCCCGGAAACACCATATATTTT. This encodes CASSPRGQGPGNTIYF. Full variable domain (missing parts from reference TRBV18 and TRBJ1-3): NAGVMQNPRHLVRRRGQEARLRCSPMKGHSHVYWYRQLPEEGLKFMVYLQKENIIDESGMPKERFSAEFPKEGPSILRIQQVVRGDSAAYFCASSPRGQGPGNTIYFGEGSWLTVV.

The chain carries TRBV19 and TRBJ2-7, with 9 bases fitting TRBD2. The germline V gene has CDR1 LNHDA and CDR2 SQIVND (reference sequence). The CDR3 has 15 residues. V was pared by 1 base and J by 5 bases, with 6 bases of the junction left unmatched. This CDR3 is CASSIGAGGPNEQYF. The CDR3 DNA follows: TGTGCCAGTAGTATAGGCGCGGGGGGGCCAAACGAGCAGTACTTC. Drawing the rest from reference TRBV19 and TRBJ2-7, the complete variable domain is DGGITQSPKYLFRKEGQNVTLSCEQNLNHDAMYWYRQDPGQGLRLIYYSQIVNDFQKGDIAEGYSVSREKKESFPLTVTSAQKNPTAFYLCASSIGAGGPNEQYFGPGTRLTVT.